This entry lists 26 T cell receptor beta chains sequenced from one sample in a study of tumor and adjacent non-tumor tissue in lung cancer (dated by TCRdb to between 2018 and 2020). RNA was isolated from bulk, unsorted tissue, and RNA quality was assessed with a NanoDrop ND-1000 and an Agilent 2100. The library was built by means of multiplex PCR. Reads for this sample came from an Illumina HiSeq 2500. TCRbeta libraries were built by three rounds of nested PCR using primers (Table S4), following protocols modified from ARM-PCR. The public reads were reanalyzed by TCRdb: fastp trimming at Q25, MiXCR alignment, in-frame beta chains only. Merged by CDR3 protein, the rows form single entries marked with the most common genes and DNA. The sample has about 82,000 distinct CDR3 sequences on record, about three quarters of them singletons. The biggest ten clones account for over 9.5% of the sample. The sample taken for sequencing was lung tumor tissue. The receptors originated from a woman between 45 and 60 years old with non-small cell lung cancer.

Concerning this clonotype itself: A junction boundary mismatches the germline segment, possibly from a read error. The J gene is TRBJ2-4, the V gene TRBV11-2; the D gene is possibly TRBD2 (7 bases). CDR1 SGHAT and CDR2 FQNNGV come from the germline V gene. This CDR3 has 15 residues. This CDR3 reads CASSFPSGIGDIQWF. CDR3 bases: TGTGCCAGCAGTTTCCCTAGCGGAATAGGGGACATTCAGTGGTTC.

As concerns this clonotype: One end of the junction does not line up with germline, which may come from a read error. The rearrangement joins TRBV11-3 to TRBJ2-2; 11 positions agree with TRBD2. CDR3 length: 14 residues. From germline, CDR1 is SGHNT and CDR2 YENEEA. Written as DNA, the CDR3 is TGTGCTAGCAACCTAGCGGGGGGCATCGGGGAGCTGTTTTTT. It encodes CASNLAGGIGELFF.

Turning to this clonotype: Sequence at one end of the junction differs from germline and may be a read error. V gene TRBV28 combines with J gene TRBJ2-1, with TRBD2 matching over 7 bases. The length of the CDR3 is 14 residues. Germline V gene lookup returns CDR1 MDHEN and CDR2 SYDVKM. The CDR3 here is CASLETGGYKEQFF. The CDR3 DNA reads TGTGCCAGTCTTGAAACCGGGGGGTACAAAGAGCAGTTCTTC.

About this clonotype: A junction boundary mismatches the germline segment, possibly from a read error. The rearrangement links TRBV7-8 to TRBJ2-7, with D perhaps TRBD1 (5 bases). CDR1 SGHVS and CDR2 FQNEAQ come from the germline V gene. The CDR3 is 12 residues long. In nucleotides, the CDR3 is TGTGCCAGAAGCCCCCTGGGGCACGAACAGTACTTC. It translates to CARSPLGHEQYF.

With regard to this clonotype: A read error may produce the germline difference seen at one junction end. Here the CDR3 reads CATSYGGPSCELYF. CDR3 in DNA: TGTGCCACCAGCTACGGGGGGCCCTCCTGCGAGCTGTACTTC. The chain carries TRBV11-2 and TRBJ2-7, with D possibly TRBD2 on 7 matching bases. The germline V gene encodes CDR1 SGHAT and CDR2 FQNNGV. The CDR3 sequence is 14 residues long. The entire variable domain, with the rest obtained from reference TRBV11-2 and TRBJ2-7, is as follows: EAGVAQSPRYKIIEKRQSVAFWCNPISGHATLYWYQQILGQGPKLLIQFQNNGVVDDSQLPKDRFSAERLKGVDSTLKIQPAKLEDSAVYLCATSYGGPSCELYFGPGTRLTVT.

In regard to this clonotype: One end of the junction varies from germline; a read error may be responsible. This chain links TRBV11-2 with TRBJ2-7, with D perhaps TRBD2 (5 bases). The CDR3 runs to 13 residues. Germline CDR1 and CDR2: SGHAT and FQNNGV. CDR3 residues: CASNLESSVEQYF. CDR3 bases: TGTGCCAGCAACTTAGAGAGTAGCGTGGAGCAGTACTTC. Supplemented by reference TRBV11-2 and TRBJ2-7, the full variable domain reads EAGVAQSPRYKIIEKRQSVAFWCNPISGHATLYWYQQILGQGPKLLIQFQNNGVVDDSQLPKDRFSAERLKGVDSTLKIQPAKLEDSAVYLCASNLESSVEQYFGPGTRLTVT.

Regarding this clonotype: A much larger clone sits a single nucleotide away, making a read error possible. For the CDR3, the DNA is TGTGCCAGCAGTCGAAGTAACGGGAGCACAGATACGCAGTATTTT. This sequence encodes CASSRSNGSTDTQYF. The V call is TRBV6-4, the J call TRBJ2-3; D gene ambiguous. Looked up from germline, CDR1 is MRHNA and CDR2 is SNTAGT. The V end was cut by 5 bases, the J end by 0 bases, with 12 bases between. This CDR3 contains 15 residues.

In this sample, this clonotype turned up once. Relative to the germline gene, one junction end is altered; a read error may explain this. This chain links TRBV5-5 with TRBJ1-5, with unresolved D. The CDR3 has 13 residues. CDR1 and CDR2 from the germline V gene are SGHKS and YYEKEE (reference sequence). CDR3: CTSGRGFHQPQHF. The CDR3 DNA reads as TGTACCAGCGGTCGGGGTTTTCATCAGCCCCAGCATTTT.

The sample holds many counts of this clonotype. The rearrangement joins TRBV28 to TRBJ2-7, with 10 bases identical to TRBD2. This CDR3 has 15 residues. V shed 1 base, J shed 3 bases, and the junction held 3 bases outside the gene matches. Per germline, CDR1 MDHEN and CDR2 SYDVKM. As DNA, the CDR3 is TGTGCCAGCAGTTTATCCGGGACTAGCGACTACGAGCAGTACTTC. Its protein is CASSLSGTSDYEQYF.

The chain uses TRBV29-1 and TRBJ2-3, with 9 bases fitting TRBD2. The CDR3 covers 14 residues. CDR1 is SQVTM, CDR2 ANQGSEA, per germline. After removal of 4 bases from V and 13 bases from J, the junction contained 15 bases not matched to a gene. CDR3 nucleotide sequence: TGCAGCGTTGTTCTAGCGGGACAAACAGATACAGAGTATTTT. It codes for CSVVLAGQTDTEYF.

With respect to this clonotype: A read error is possible here, since a much larger clone lies one base away. The chain employs TRBV28 and TRBJ1-2, with a possible D match to TRBD1 (6 bases). V was cut by 11 bases and J by 0 bases, with 13 bases left in between. Germline assignment: CDR1 MDHEN and CDR2 SYDVKM. The length of the CDR3 is 13 residues. The CDR3: CADRDRTNYGYTF. In DNA, the CDR3 is TGTGCCGACCGAGACAGGACTAACTATGGCTACACCTTC.

This clonotype was recorded a few times. The junction departs from germline at one end; a sequencing error may be responsible. This chain uses TRBV4-2 with TRBJ2-7, with a weak D call TRBD2 (5 bases). Germline V gene sequence: CDR1 LGHNA, CDR2 YNFKEQ. CDR3 size: 11 residues. The CDR3 here is CTSGTDYEQYF. CDR3 nucleotides: TGTACCAGCGGTACCGACTACGAACAGTACTTC.

This clonotype was counted only a few times. The rearrangement links TRBV6-1 to TRBJ2-1; tentatively, D is TRBD1 or TRBD2 (8 bases each). The CDR3 runs to 13 residues. CDR1 is MNHNS, CDR2 SASEGT, per germline. DNA for the CDR3: TGTGCTAGCGGGGCGACAGGGGAGCATGAGCAGTTCTTC. It is translated as CASGATGEHEQFF.

As for this clonotype: A clone one base away is much larger, so this may be a read error. The chain has TRBV5-8 and TRBJ2-2; 9 nucleotides agree with TRBD1. Germline V gene data show CDR1 as SGHTS and CDR2 as YDEGEE. The CDR3 is 15 residues long. Written as DNA, the CDR3 is TGTGCCAGCAGCTTGTTGTGGACAGGGGCCGGGGAGCTGTTATTT. This translates into CASSLLWTGAGELLF. Together with reference TRBV5-8 and TRBJ2-2, the CDR3 gives the full variable domain: EAGVTQSPTHLIKTRGQQATLRCSPISGHTSVYWYQQALGLGLQFLLWYDEGEERNRGNFPPRFSGRQFPNYSSELNVNALELEDSALYLCASSLLWTGAGELLFGEGSRLTVL.

This clonotype was found once. A clone one base away is much larger, so this may be a read error. V and J are TRBV29-1 and TRBJ2-7; TRBD2 matches at 13 bases. Germline V CDR1 and CDR2: SQVTM, ANQGSEA. The CDR3 is made up of 14 amino acids. The CDR3 protein is CNVGLAGASFEQYF. For the CDR3, the DNA is TGCAACGTTGGACTAGCGGGGGCCTCCTTCGAGCAGTACTTC.

The chain couples TRBV6-1 to TRBJ1-2; D call uncertain. From germline, CDR1 is MNHNS and CDR2 SASEGT. V lost 6 bases and J 4 bases, leaving 12 bases between the germline ends. This CDR3 spans 13 amino acids. CDR3 DNA: TGTGCCAGCAGCGACCTGAAAAGCTATGGCTACACCTTC. It specifies CASSDLKSYGYTF.

For the CDR3, the DNA is TGCAGCGTCGCGAGGTCGCGCAAGCAGTACTTC. Its translation: CSVARSRKQYF. J is TRBJ2-7 and V is TRBV29-1; D unresolved. The CDR3 has 11 residues. The germline CDR1 and CDR2 sequences are SQVTM and ANQGSEA. Trimming removed 6 bases from V and 8 bases from J, with 14 bases in between.

This clonotype appeared once. The CDR3 DNA is TGTACTATCGAGGGCCAGGGGTCGATCCAGAGGTTCTTC. Translated, it gives CTIEGQGSIQRFF. The chain has TRBV10-3 and TRBJ2-1; tentative D call: TRBD1 (6 bases). CDR3 length equals 13 residues. CDR1 ENHRY and CDR2 SYGVKD come from the germline V gene.

The chain employs TRBV12-3 or TRBV12-4 and TRBJ1-4, with D unresolved. Trimming cost V 4 bases and J 8 bases, with 17 bases left between them. This CDR3 is 15 amino acids long. The CDR3 reads CASSSATWSVEKLFF. CDR3 in DNA: TGTGCCAGCAGTTCCGCGACATGGAGTGTCGAAAAACTGTTTTTT.

This clonotype was counted a few times. At one boundary the junction diverges from the germline segment, which might be a read error. DNA of the CDR3: TGCGCCAGCAGCCAGCGGATAGGGGCAGACACGCAGTATTTT. Amino acids: CASSQRIGADTQYF. V usage is TRBV4-1 and J usage is TRBJ2-3, with a weak D call TRBD1 (5 bases). CDR1 and CDR2 (germline): MGHRA, YSYEKL. This CDR3 spans 14 amino acids.

This clonotype has just one count. This may come from a read error, since a much larger clone is one base off. The rearrangement links TRBV11-2 to TRBJ1-6, with TRBD1 as a possible D gene (5 bases). The V gene's germline CDR1 is SGHAT and CDR2 FQNNGV. This CDR3 contains 16 residues. V was clipped by 2 bases and J by 0 bases, with 8 bases between them. The DNA of the CDR3 is TGTGCCAGCAGCTTAAGGGGAGGCTCCTATAATTCACCCCTCCACTTT. It specifies CASSLRGGSYNSPLHF.

This clonotype was detected a few times. This could be a read error, since a much larger clone is one nucleotide away. Since the CDR3 does not end with the conserved phenylalanine or tryptophan, this likely comes from a read error. The chain uses TRBV10-3 and TRBJ2-2; D assignment may be TRBD1 or TRBD2 (6 bases each). The CDR3 totals 15 residues. The germline V gene encodes CDR1 ENHRY and CDR2 SYGVKD. Trimming cost V 7 bases and J 5 bases, with 17 bases left between them. CDR3 nucleotide sequence: TGTGCCATCAATGTCAAAGAGGGGGGAACCGGGGAGCTGTTTTCT. Translating it yields CAINVKEGGTGELFS.

This clonotype was seen many times. At one end, the junction sequence differs from germline, possibly due to a read error. V gene TRBV6-5 combines with J gene TRBJ1-5, with TRBD1 matching over 9 bases. The CDR3 covers 15 residues. Germline values: CDR1 MNHEY, CDR2 SVGAGI. The CDR3 DNA follows: TGTGCCGGCAGTTGGAGCCGGGACAGGGAACAGCCCCAGCATTTT. This gives the protein CAGSWSRDREQPQHF.

To note about this clonotype: The junction departs from germline at one end; a sequencing error may be responsible. The chain recombines TRBV6-1 with TRBJ2-3; possible D gene TRBD2, 6 bases. This CDR3 has 16 amino acids. CDR1 and CDR2 from the germline V gene are MNHNS and SASEGT. The CDR3 reads CAGSSAPGLGADTQYF. For the CDR3, the DNA is TGTGCCGGCAGTTCAGCTCCGGGACTGGGAGCAGATACGCAATATTTT.

Turning to this clonotype: The CDR3 ends on some other residue instead of the conserved phenylalanine or tryptophan, so this is likely a read error. The rearrangement uses TRBV11-2 and TRBJ2-7; D gene ambiguous. CDR3 size: 12 residues. Trimming removed 6 bases at V and 8 bases at J, with 14 bases between. Germline CDR1 SGHAT, CDR2 FQNNGV. CDR3 in amino acids: CASRLNSTKQYL. Here the CDR3 DNA reads TGTGCCAGCAGATTAAACTCTACGAAGCAGTACCTC.

This clonotype was detected only once. A clone one base away is much larger, so this may be a read error. J is TRBJ2-7 and V is TRBV28, with 8 positions matching TRBD1. The CDR3 is 14 amino acids. Germline V CDR1 and CDR2: MDHEN, SYDVKM. The CDR3 coding sequence is TGTGTCAGCACAGGGGGAGGAGAGGCCTACGAGCAGTACTTC. Translation gives CVSTGGGEAYEQYF.